These T cell receptor beta chains were read from a single sample in a study of cytomegalovirus exposure and HLA in healthy donors. TCRdb's table, derived via immunoSEQ multiplex PCR, lists solely in-frame clones and lacks some. Among fewer than 120,000 clones listed, roughly 88% were seen once. The material sequenced was PBMCs. Receptor source: a woman aged 30 to 39 in good health and CMV-seropositive. Both conserved end residues are part of each CDR3. Fields, in order: J gene, clone size, V gene, D gene, CDR3 DNA, CDR3 protein. A D gene is named only where the DNA matches it firmly. The size of a clone is reported for some rows only, either as once, few or many, or as a class for expanded clones.

TRBJ1-2 . TRBV5-4 . TGTGCCAGCAGCTCCGGACAGATTAACTATGGCTACACCTTC CASSSGQINYGYTF
TRBJ1-1 . TRBV9 . TGTGCCAGCAGCCCCGGGGGGTACATGAACACTGAAGCTTTCTTT CASSPGGYMNTEAFF
TRBJ2-7 . TRBV6-5 . TGTGCCAGCAGTTACGGTCGGTTCAAAAGCAGGGAGCAGTACTTC CASSYGRFKSREQYF
TRBJ1-5 . TRBV2 . TGTGCCAGCAGTGAAGCGCAAGGGAGGGGGCCCCAGCATTTT CASSEAQGRGPQHF
TRBJ1-2 . TRBV15 TRBD1 TGTGCCACCAGCAGAGATCGGGGACAGGGCTGGGGCTACACCTTC CATSRDRGQGWGYTF
TRBJ1-3 . TRBV7-2 . TGTGCCAGCAGCCTAGAGAGTGGAAACACCATATATTTT CASSLESGNTIYF
TRBJ2-2 . TRBV28 . TGTGCCAGCAGTCGAACCGTTGGACAAAACACCGGGGAGCTGTTTTTT CASSRTVGQNTGELFF
TRBJ2-2 . TRBV2 . TGTGCCAGCCGATCGGGATCGAACACCGGGGAGCTGTTTTTT CASRSGSNTGELFF
TRBJ1-5 . TRBV10-2 . TGCGCCAGCAGTGAGTCCGGGACACACCTAAGCAATCAGCCCCAGCATTTT CASSESGTHLSNQPQHF
TRBJ1-1 . TRBV7-2 TRBD1 TGTGCCAGCAGCCCCCGGGATGCCCGGACAGGGAACACTGAAGCTTTCTTT CASSPRDARTGNTEAFF
TRBJ1-2 . TRBV28 . TGTGCCAGCAGTACATCCCCGGGCAGGAATACAGGGACCTTC CASSTSPGRNTGTF
TRBJ1-3 . TRBV30 . TGTGCCTGGAGTGTACCCGGGCGGGCAGGTCCTGGAAACACCATATATTTT CAWSVPGRAGPGNTIYF
TRBJ2-4 . TRBV7-2 TRBD2 TGTGCCAGCAGCACAGGGACTAGCGGGATGCTTCAGTACTTC CASSTGTSGMLQYF
TRBJ1-5 . TRBV5-1 . TGCGCCAGCAGCTTAGATAGTGGGGGCCAGCCCCAGCATTTT CASSLDSGGQPQHF
TRBJ2-7 . TRBV29-1 . TGCAGCGTTGAGGCAGGGGAACCCTACGAGCAGTACTTC CSVEAGEPYEQYF
TRBJ2-1 . TRBV13 . TGTGCCAGCAGCTTAGATCCGGGAGTGACCTCCAAGGGTGAGCAGTTCTTC CASSLDPGVTSKGEQFF
TRBJ1-1 . TRBV30 TRBD1 TGTGCCTGGAGTTCAGGGGGTACTGTAGCTTTCTTT CAWSSGGTVAFF
TRBJ2-1 . TRBV5-6 TRBD2 TGTGCCAGCAGCCTGGGACTAGCGGGAGTGCAGTTCTTC CASSLGLAGVQFF
TRBJ2-3 . TRBV6-4 TRBD1 TGTGCCAGCAGTGACGGACAGGGCACAGATACGCAGTATTTT CASSDGQGTDTQYF
TRBJ1-2 . TRBV5-4 TRBD1 TGTGCCAGCAGCTTGGGGGGACAGGGCCGTTATGGCTACACCTTC CASSLGGQGRYGYTF
TRBJ2-2 . TRBV28 . TGTGCCAGCAGTTCCGCCATTGGGCAGGCGAACACCGGGGAGCTGTTTTTT CASSSAIGQANTGELFF
TRBJ2-7 . TRBV29-1 TRBD2 TGCAGCGTTTCCCTCGAAGGGAGGCTAGCGGGTACCTACGAGCAGTACTTC CSVSLEGRLAGTYEQYF
TRBJ2-1 . TRBV14 . TGTGCCAGCAGCCAAGACTACAGCAACAATGAGCAGTTCTTC CASSQDYSNNEQFF
TRBJ2-5 . TRBV7-2 TRBD1 TGTGCCAGCAGCTCGAGGGTAGGGACGGACAGGGTAACCCAAGAGACCCAGTACTTC CASSSRVGTDRVTQETQYF
TRBJ2-7 . TRBV19 . TGTGCCAGCAGACGGAGGGACCAAATGGGTTTCGAGCAGTACTTC CASRRRDQMGFEQYF
TRBJ1-1 . TRBV6-5 TRBD1 TGTGCCAGCAGTTACTCGATGATAGGGGGCGTTGTCGCTTTCTTT CASSYSMIGGVVAFF
TRBJ2-1 . TRBV13 TRBD2 TGTGCCAGCAGCTTAGGCCGAGCGGGGAACAATGAGCAGTTCTTC CASSLGRAGNNEQFF
TRBJ1-1 . TRBV6-5 . TGTGCCAGCAGTTGGGGGCCCCAGAACACTGAAGCTTTCTTT CASSWGPQNTEAFF
TRBJ2-7 . TRBV5-4 . TGTGCCAGCAGCTTGGTGCGGGCCAACTCCTACGAGCAGTACTTC CASSLVRANSYEQYF
TRBJ2-3 . TRBV6-4 . TGTGCCAGCTCCCCCGGGGACACAGATACGCAGTATTTT CASSPGDTDTQYF
TRBJ2-1 . TRBV28 TRBD2 TGTGCCAGCAGTCCGGCGGCGGGAGGGGGAAATGAGCAGTTCTTC CASSPAAGGGNEQFF
TRBJ2-1 . TRBV5-1 TRBD1 TGCGCCAGCAGCTTGGCAGGGGGTCCTACCTACAATGAGCAGTTCTTC CASSLAGGPTYNEQFF
TRBJ2-5 . TRBV29-1 . TGCAGCGTTGTTGCGGGTGGAGAGACCCAGTACTTC CSVVAGGETQYF
TRBJ2-2 . TRBV9 . TGTGCCAGCAGTGGCCGCTCGAACACCGGGGAGCTGTTTTTT CASSGRSNTGELFF
TRBJ2-1 . TRBV4-3 TRBD2 TGCGCCAGCAGCCAAGATAGGTTGCAGCGGGGGCCTTATGAGCAGTTCTTC CASSQDRLQRGPYEQFF
TRBJ2-1 . TRBV2 . TGTGCCAGCAGCCGGGGTGAGCAGTTCTTC CASSRGEQFF
TRBJ2-5 . TRBV6-4 TRBD2 TGTGCCAGCAGTGACAGTTTTGGCGGGGGATTTCAAGAGACCCAGTACTTC CASSDSFGGGFQETQYF
TRBJ1-2 . TRBV4-1 TRBD1 TGCGCCAGCAGCCAAGATCTTGCCAGGGGGCGATCGAACTATGGCTACACCTTC CASSQDLARGRSNYGYTF
TRBJ2-7 . TRBV5-6 TRBD1 TGTGCCAGCAGCTTCGCTCCAGGGGGTAGGAACGAGCAGTACTTC CASSFAPGGRNEQYF
TRBJ2-1 . TRBV5-4 TRBD2 TGTGCCAGCAGCTTGAGTGCGGGGGGGTACAATGAGCAGTTCTTC CASSLSAGGYNEQFF
TRBJ1-1 . TRBV5-1 . TGCGCCAGCAGCTCTTCCTCCCAGGTTTGGACTGAAGCTTTCTTT CASSSSSQVWTEAFF
TRBJ2-3 . TRBV7-9 . TGTGCCAGCAGCCTCACAGATACGCAGTATTTT CASSLTDTQYF
TRBJ1-5 once TRBV18 TRBD1 TGTGCCAGCTCACCGACAGGGCTTAGCAATCAGCCCCAGCATTTT CASSPTGLSNQPQHF
TRBJ2-7 few TRBV28 . TGTGCCAGCAGTTTGATTCGCACAGGGTCCTACGAGCAGTACTTC CASSLIRTGSYEQYF
TRBJ2-3 . TRBV6-1 TRBD2 TGTGCCAGCAGTGAGGACGGGACTAGCGGGTGGGATACGCAGTATTTT CASSEDGTSGWDTQYF
TRBJ1-3 . TRBV5-1 . TGCGCCAGCAGCTTGGGTTGGGGCCGAGGAAACACCATATATTTT CASSLGWGRGNTIYF
TRBJ1-2 . TRBV27 TRBD1 TGTGCCAGCAGTTTACAGGGGGCTTTCTATGGCTACACCTTC CASSLQGAFYGYTF
TRBJ1-1 . TRBV7-6 . TGTGCCAGCAGCCCGGGACTGGGGAACACTGAAGCTTTCTTT CASSPGLGNTEAFF
TRBJ2-3 . TRBV5-6 . TGTGCCAGCAGCTTTTCGTGGGAGACACTTGTGGATACGCAGTATTTT CASSFSWETLVDTQYF
TRBJ1-2 . TRBV4-3 . TGCGCCAGCAGCCAAGAGTGGGGGGGATTATCTAACTATGGCTACACCTTC CASSQEWGGLSNYGYTF
TRBJ2-7 . TRBV7-6 . TGTGCCAGCAGCTTGGGACACTTGAGCTCCTACGAGCAGTACTTC CASSLGHLSSYEQYF
TRBJ2-3 . TRBV28 TRBD1 TGTGCCAGCAGTGGACAGGGGTTTAAGGATACGCAGTATTTT CASSGQGFKDTQYF
TRBJ2-2 many TRBV4-2 . TGTGCCAGCAGCCAAGGACAGGACACCGGGGAGCTGTTTTTT CASSQGQDTGELFF
TRBJ2-5 . TRBV6-4 . TGTGCCACCCTTCCGGGACTGAGATTTATTACCGAGACCCAGTACTTC CATLPGLRFITETQYF
TRBJ2-1 . TRBV2 TRBD2 TGTGCCAGCACCCGTGGGACTAGCGGGGGACCCAATGAGCAGTTCTTC CASTRGTSGGPNEQFF